This entry describes one TCR beta chain. Germline CDR1 SNHLY, CDR2 FYNNEI. Between the trimmed V and J ends, which lost 10 bases and 0 bases, there was a span of 13 bases. The CDR3 extends over 15 amino acids. This sample stems from a study of blood T cell repertoires in COVID-19. About the study: Material from acute and convalescent COVID-19 was sourced from the United States, Italy and Spain. The analysed material was cDNA or gDNA that came from T cells, B-cell-depleted T cells, or PBMCs.

In the study's own analysis: Using reference gene primer amplification, nucleated cell counts were estimated. The table came from immunoSEQ multiplex PCR; TCRdb's copy has only in-frame clones and leaves some out. Clone size and V and J calls were adopted from that table, with D and trimming inferred from the DNA. Of around 140,000 clones listed, roughly 88% are singletons. This TCR came from a man over 45 with acute or convalescent COVID-19. Sequenced: peripheral blood. The chain combines TRBV2 with TRBJ2-6; the D gene is possibly TRBD1 (6 bases). The CDR3 DNA sequence: TGTGCCACCAGACAGGAGATCTCTGGGGCCAACGTCCTGACTTTC. As protein: CATRQEISGANVLTF.